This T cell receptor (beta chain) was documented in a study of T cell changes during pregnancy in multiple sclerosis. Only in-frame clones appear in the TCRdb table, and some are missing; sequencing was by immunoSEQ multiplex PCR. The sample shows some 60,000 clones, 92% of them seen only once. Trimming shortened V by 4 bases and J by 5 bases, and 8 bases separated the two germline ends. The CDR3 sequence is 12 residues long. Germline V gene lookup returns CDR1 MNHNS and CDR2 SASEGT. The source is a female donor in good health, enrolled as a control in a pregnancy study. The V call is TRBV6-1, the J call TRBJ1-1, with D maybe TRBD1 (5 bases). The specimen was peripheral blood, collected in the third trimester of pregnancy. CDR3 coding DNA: TGTGCCAGCAGTGTGGGGGGTACTGAAGCTTTCTTT. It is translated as CASSVGGTEAFF.